This T cell receptor beta chain stems from a study of siplizumab effects on memory and regulatory T cells (dated by TCRdb to 2018 to 2020). Regarding the research as a whole: The study looked at the effect of siplizumab, an anti-CD2 antibody, on alloreactive T-cell subsets in allogeneic mixed lymphocyte reactions made from human PBMCs.

Libraries were built with the immunoSEQ multiplex PCR assay. The deep sequencing platform assayed about 91,000 TCR templates per sample. Genomic DNA extracted from sorted T cells was used for TCRbeta CDR3 sequencing. On the authors' methods: The R programming language was used for the clonal analysis of the TCRbeta CDR3 data. Alloreactive CD4+ and CD8+ clones were identified by comparing unstimulated samples to CFSE-low samples taken after the reaction. By matching sequences to the repertoires of sorted unstimulated Treg and non-Treg cells, each alloreactive CD4+ clone was assigned a regulatory or non-regulatory origin. TCRdb limited this immuneACCESS table to in-frame rearrangements with V and J called. A share of clones is missing; checked studies link under half to unresolved V genes, and the rest is unexplained. The DNA gave D and trimming, while V, J and clone size come from that table. In this sample the table shows tens of thousands of clones, 96% of which occur a single time. The top ten clones comprise about 0.095% of the sample.

Unstimulated CD4+ memory cells were also sequenced in three donor pairs, together with CD4+ naive, CD8+ TEMRA, CD8+ naive and CD8+ effector memory subsets. TCRbeta CDR3 sequencing was performed on sorted unstimulated T cells and on proliferating T cells recovered from mixed lymphocyte reactions. Fresh whole blood from nine to eleven HLA-typed healthy donors served as the source for isolating PBMCs. Worth noting for this clone: This receptor's antigen is unknown. No base qualities exist here, and no much larger clone lies one base off it.

The CDR3 measures 14 amino acids from cysteine to phenylalanine. The entry retains the CDR3 DNA only, 42 bases that are in frame from base 1. CDR1 and CDR2 were assigned from the germline V gene as SGHAT and FQNNGV. Cut back by 3 bases and 2 bases, the V and J ends lie 11 bases apart. The study at large found these results: Whether proliferating Tregs from siplizumab cultures actually had suppressive function was not functionally confirmed. For roughly 75-95% of proliferating CD4+ or CD8+ clones, no naive or memory phenotype could be assigned. Siplizumab significantly lowered the cumulative frequency of alloreactive sequences that could be traced to unstimulated CD4+ memory T cells. Of the alloreactive CD4+ clones that could be mapped, the Treg-derived share averaged about 63% with siplizumab compared with roughly 25% in control reactions. Because sequences at frequencies below about 10^-5 were poorly captured, only a minor fraction of alloreactive clones could be mapped back to unstimulated subsets. Compared with memory T cells, unstimulated naive T cells appeared more diverse, and naive cells seemed to make a substantial contribution to the alloresponse.

The source material was naive CD8+ T cells sorted from blood. Per the publication, the cell subset or site label means: unstimulated naive T cells. The rearrangement combines TRBV11-2 with TRBJ2-7; TRBD1 is a possible D gene, resting on 6 matching bases. This sequence originates from a human donor in good health. The CDR3 region has the sequence CASSLGTGTYEQYF. The nucleotide sequence reads TGTGCCAGCAGCTTGGGAACAGGGACCTACGAGCAGTACTTC.